This record looks at one TCR beta chain sequence and its context. Its antigen has not been determined. No base quality values were provided; no much bigger clone lies one nucleotide off. For sequencing of the TCRbeta CDR3 region, genomic DNA was extracted from the sorted cells. TCRbeta CDR3 regions were sequenced using the immunoSEQ Assay. TCRdb limited this immuneACCESS table to in-frame rearrangements with V and J called. A share of clones is missing; checked studies link under half to unresolved V genes, and the rest is unexplained. The sample records roughly 35,000 clones, 81% of which are singletons. About 1.3% of the sample is held by the ten biggest clonotypes. This sample is drawn from a study of OX40 agonist ivuxolimab in advanced cancers. In terms of the full investigation: The costimulatory receptor OX40 (CD134) was targeted by ivuxolimab, a fully human IgG2 agonistic monoclonal antibody. Intravenous ivuxolimab was administered to patients every 2 weeks at six dose levels: 0.01, 0.1, 0.3, 1.5, 3 and 10 mg/kg. Among the approximately 54 dose-escalation patients, some 20 had hepatocellular carcinoma, 15 or so melanoma, 9 renal cell carcinoma and 9 head and neck cancer. In the dose-escalation cohort, approximately 82% of patients were male, and the mean age was roughly 60 years with a range of roughly 20 to 80. Patients were allowed to have had prior anti-PD-1, anti-PD-L1 or anti-CTLA-4 therapy, and roughly 40% of the dose-escalation patients had previously received checkpoint inhibitors. Partial responses occurred in three dose-escalation patients, of whom one had hepatocellular carcinoma and two had cutaneous melanoma. The point of sequencing TCRbeta in the periphery was to test whether ivuxolimab changed TCR sequence diversity and drove clonal T-cell expansion. The monotherapy dose-escalation portion (N ≈ 50 patients) of the phase I ivuxolimab trial is reported in the paper. Beyond this particular receptor, the publication reports: At doses from 0.1 to 3.0 mg/kg, clonal expansion was seen in both CD4+ and CD8+ blood T cells between baseline and week 6. Low levels of normalized T-cell clonal expansion were also shown by some nonresponding patients. The antigen specificity of the peripheral T cells that underwent clonal expansion was not determined. In the 0.1-3.0 mg/kg groups, partial responders had among the lowest normalized peripheral clonal expansion, particularly in CD8+ T cells. After ivuxolimab, expanded clones were on average more numerous among CD8+ T cells than among CD4+ T cells.

The trial excluded patients who had a history of autoimmune disease or who were on systemic immunosuppression. In every dose cohort, peripheral blood was drawn for TCR sequencing at baseline, cycle 4 day 1, and cycle 7 day 1. Samples came from an open-label, multicenter, first-in-human phase I dose-escalation trial of ivuxolimab. The trial enrolled adults with locally advanced or metastatic head and neck squamous cell, hepatocellular, melanoma or renal cell carcinoma. Before TCR sequencing, CD4+ and CD8+ T cells were separately sorted from peripheral blood. The CDR1 and CDR2 encoded by the germline V gene are SGHVS and FQNEAQ. The V end loses 4 bases and the J end loses 1 base, and a stretch of 14 bases separates them. Measured from the cysteine to the phenylalanine, the CDR3 is 15 residues long. The retained sequence is limited to the CDR3, 45 bases, with the frame set at the first base.

The receptor was isolated from an adult with an advanced solid tumor such as melanoma, head and neck, liver or kidney cancer. The starting material was CD4+ or CD8+ T cells sorted from blood, obtained in a trial of the OX40 agonist ivuxolimab. The sequence links TRBV7-8 to TRBJ2-7; TRBD1 is a possible D gene, resting on 6 matching bases. The nucleotides are TGTGCCAGCAGCTCGTTCAGGGGCAAGTCCTACGAGCAGTACTTC. Its translation reads: CASSSFRGKSYEQYF. This CDR3, with the reference TRBV7-8 and TRBJ2-7 proteins standing in past its ends, gives the full variable domain GAGVSQSPRYKVAKRGQDVALRCDPISGHVSLFWYQQALGQGPEFLTYFQNEAQLDKSGLPSDRFFAERPEGSVSTLKIQRTQQEDSAVYLCASSSFRGKSYEQYFGPGTRLTVT.